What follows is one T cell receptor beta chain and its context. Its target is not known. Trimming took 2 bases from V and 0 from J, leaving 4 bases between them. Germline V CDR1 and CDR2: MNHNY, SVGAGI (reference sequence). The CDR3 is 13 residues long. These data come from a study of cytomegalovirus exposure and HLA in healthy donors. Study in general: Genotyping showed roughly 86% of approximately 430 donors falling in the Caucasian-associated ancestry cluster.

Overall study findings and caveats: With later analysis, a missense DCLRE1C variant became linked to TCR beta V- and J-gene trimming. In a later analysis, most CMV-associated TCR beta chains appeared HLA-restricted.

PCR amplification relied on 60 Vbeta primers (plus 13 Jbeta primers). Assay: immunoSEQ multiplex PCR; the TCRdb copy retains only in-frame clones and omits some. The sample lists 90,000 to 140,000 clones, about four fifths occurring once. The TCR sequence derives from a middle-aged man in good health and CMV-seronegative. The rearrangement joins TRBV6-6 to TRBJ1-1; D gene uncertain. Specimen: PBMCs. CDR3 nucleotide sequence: TGTGCCAGCAGTTACGAGCTGAACACTGAAGCTTTCTTT. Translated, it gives CASSYELNTEAFF.